The 18 T cell receptor beta chains below come from one sample, sequenced in a study of PD-1 blockade in classical Hodgkin lymphoma. Only in-frame clones appear in the TCRdb table, and some are missing; sequencing was by immunoSEQ multiplex PCR. The table records about 86,000 clones, approximately 92% of them present only once. Each patient relapsed following autologous stem cell transplantation, and prior brentuximab vedotin exposure differed. The sequenced sample was peripheral blood mononuclear cells (PBMCs), obtained before the second cycle of nivolumab. The origin of the receptors is a human donor with classical Hodgkin lymphoma.

The rearrangement uses TRBV28 and TRBJ1-2, with a possible D match to TRBD1 (6 bases). The CDR3 consists of 12 residues. V lost 2 bases, J lost 8 bases, and 9 bases lay in between. Germline CDR1 reads MDHEN; CDR2 reads SYDVKM. DNA of the CDR3: TGTGCCAGCAGTTTACAGGGGCAGGGCTACACCTTC. Translation gives CASSLQGQGYTF.

V and J are TRBV27 and TRBJ2-7; tentatively, D is TRBD2 (6 bases). V was clipped by 6 bases and J by 0 bases, with 12 bases between them. The CDR3 has 14 residues. Germline V gives CDR1 MNHEY, CDR2 SMNVEV (reference sequence). For the CDR3, the DNA is TGTGCCAGCAGACCGGGACTCAGCTCCTACGAGCAGTACTTC. As protein: CASRPGLSSYEQYF.

This clone was counted once. This chain uses TRBV5-4 with TRBJ2-7; 15 bases are a match to TRBD2. The CDR3 runs to 16 residues. Germline CDR1 and CDR2: SGHNT and YYREEE (reference sequence). Unmatched junction bases numbered 5, after V lost 4 bases and J lost 3 bases. DNA for the CDR3: TGTGCCAGCAGCGCTGGACTAGCGGGGGGGCTCTACGAGCAGTACTTC. Translated: CASSAGLAGGLYEQYF.

The gene calls are TRBV6-5 and TRBJ2-7, with 8 bases identical to TRBD2. This CDR3 is 14 amino acids long. Germline V gene lookup returns CDR1 MNHEY and CDR2 SVGAGI. Germline trimming cut 6 bases from V and 6 bases from J; bases unmatched to any gene: 10. CDR3 region: CASRDHGLAGEQYF. The CDR3 bases are TGTGCCAGCAGAGATCATGGACTAGCTGGCGAGCAGTACTTC.

The chain carries TRBV27 and TRBJ2-7, with 7 bases that match TRBD2. This CDR3 comprises 19 residues. Germline lookup yields CDR1 MNHEY and CDR2 SMNVEV (reference sequence). The V and J ends lost 5 bases and 5 bases, in that order; junction bases with no gene match: 24. The CDR3 nucleotides read TGTGCCAGCAGTGGCAGGGAGTGGGCAGCGGGGAAAAATTCAGACGAGCAGTACTTC. Translating gives CASSGREWAAGKNSDEQYF.

This rearrangement joins TRBV2 to TRBJ2-7, with D perhaps assigned TRBD1 or TRBD2 (6 bases each). CDR3 length: 15 amino acids. Germline loops: CDR1 SNHLY, CDR2 FYNNEI. Trimming stripped 6 bases from V and 4 bases from J, with 19 bases between. Written as DNA, the CDR3 is TGTGCCAGCAGCGGCGGGACACACAACCCTTACGAGCAGTACTTC. Translating it yields CASSGGTHNPYEQYF.

This sequence joins TRBV19 and TRBJ1-5; 7 bases map to TRBD1. The germline V gene has CDR1 LNHDA and CDR2 SQIVND (reference sequence). CDR3 size: 14 residues. V lost 5 bases, J lost 3 bases, and 4 bases stayed unmatched. CDR3 nucleotide sequence: TGTGCCAGTAGTGTAACAGGGGCCAATCAGCCCCAGCATTTT. This translates into CASSVTGANQPQHF.

The rearrangement joins TRBV2 to TRBJ1-4; D is uncertain. CDR3 length: 13 residues. Trimming removed 4 bases from V and 8 bases from J, with 11 bases in between. The germline V gene encodes CDR1 SNHLY and CDR2 FYNNEI. CDR3 region: CASSVWEIEKLFF. Here the CDR3 DNA reads TGTGCCAGCAGTGTCTGGGAGATCGAAAAACTGTTTTTT.

This rearrangement joins TRBV19 to TRBJ2-3; TRBD2 might be the D (5 bases). V dropped 3 bases and J dropped 0 bases, with 13 bases sitting between them. In germline, CDR1 is LNHDA, CDR2 SQIVND (reference sequence). This CDR3 is 16 amino acids long. The CDR3 protein is CASSMGLAPSTDTQYF. The CDR3 DNA follows: TGTGCCAGTAGTATGGGCCTAGCCCCTAGCACAGATACGCAGTATTTT. Variable domain in full (rest from reference TRBV19 and TRBJ2-3): DGGITQSPKYLFRKEGQNVTLSCEQNLNHDAMYWYRQDPGQGLRLIYYSQIVNDFQKGDIAEGYSVSREKKESFPLTVTSAQKNPTAFYLCASSMGLAPSTDTQYFGPGTRLTVL.

The rearrangement uses TRBV15 and TRBJ1-5; D ambiguous. V was trimmed by 0 bases and J by 5 bases, leaving 11 bases between them. There are 15 residues in the CDR3. Germline CDR1 and CDR2: LNHNV and YYDKDF (reference sequence). The DNA for the CDR3 is TGTGCCACCAGCAGAGATTTCGGTCCTTATCAGCCCCAGCATTTT. Translating gives CATSRDFGPYQPQHF.

The rearrangement uses TRBV2 and TRBJ2-5, with 10 bases identical to TRBD1. Trimming at V came to 4 bases and at J to 4 bases, leaving 18 bases not matched to a gene. Germline lookup yields CDR1 SNHLY and CDR2 FYNNEI. The CDR3 covers 19 residues. CDR3 coding DNA: TGTGCCAGCAGTGGGGGGACAGGGGACCAATATGTGCACGGAGAGACCCAGTACTTC. It translates to CASSGGTGDQYVHGETQYF.

This clone was seen only once. The chain combines TRBV7-2 with TRBJ2-5; 12 nucleotides agree with TRBD2. Germline CDR1 is SGHTA and CDR2 is FQGNSA. The CDR3 has 19 amino acids. The trim removed 2 bases at V and 1 base at J, leaving 11 bases unmatched. This CDR3 reads CASSLIELAGGPFQETQYF. The CDR3 nucleotides are TGTGCCAGCAGCTTAATCGAGCTAGCGGGAGGGCCGTTCCAAGAGACCCAGTACTTC.

The chain has TRBV29-1 and TRBJ2-3, with TRBD2 matching over 11 bases. This CDR3 has 16 amino acids. Trimming cost V 6 bases and J 2 bases; bases outside gene matches: 10. Germline V lookup: CDR1 SQVTM, CDR2 ANQGSEA. The CDR3 loop is CSVLSGRERATDTQYF. As DNA, the CDR3 is TGCAGCGTCCTTAGCGGGAGGGAGAGGGCCACAGATACGCAGTATTTT.

The chain combines TRBV19 with TRBJ2-7; 10 bases map to TRBD2. This CDR3 is 14 amino acids long. V lost 3 bases and J lost 3; bases outside the gene matches: 2. Germline CDR1 and CDR2: LNHDA and SQIVND (reference sequence). CDR3 amino acids: CASSMVAGGYEQYF. Here the CDR3 DNA reads TGTGCCAGTAGTATGGTAGCGGGGGGCTACGAGCAGTACTTC.

The gene calls are TRBV2 and TRBJ1-4, with D unresolved. The CDR3 covers 14 residues. Germline V gene sequence: CDR1 SNHLY, CDR2 FYNNEI. V was shortened by 5 bases and J by 0 bases, with 7 bases between the two germline ends. The CDR3 sequence: CASSLGATNEKLFF. CDR3 nucleotides: TGTGCCAGCAGTCTGGGTGCAACTAATGAAAAACTGTTTTTT.

The V and J genes are TRBV7-2 and TRBJ2-3; 7 bases match TRBD2. The CDR3 covers 15 residues. Trimming took 5 bases from V and 1 from J; bases not matched to a gene: 6. Looked up from germline, CDR1 is SGHTA and CDR2 is FQGNSA. The CDR3, as DNA: TGTGCCAGCAGCCTCGAAGCGGGGCGCACAGATACGCAGTATTTT. Translated, it gives CASSLEAGRTDTQYF.

The genes are TRBV5-1 and TRBJ2-5; D not resolved. V lost 1 base and J lost 1, with 2 bases in between. This CDR3 is built from 12 residues. CDR1 and CDR2 (germline): SGHRS, YFSETQ. The CDR3 DNA reads as TGCGCCAGCAGCTTGCCCCAAGAGACCCAGTACTTC. This translates into CASSLPQETQYF.

The V and J genes are TRBV10-3 and TRBJ2-1, with TRBD2 matching 12 bases. This CDR3 contains 13 residues. CDR1 is ENHRY, CDR2 SYGVKD, per germline. Trimming cost V 6 bases and J 15 bases; bases outside gene matches: 9. The CDR3 loop is CAISPGTSGYMFF. DNA of the CDR3: TGTGCCATCAGCCCCGGGACTAGCGGGTACATGTTCTTC.